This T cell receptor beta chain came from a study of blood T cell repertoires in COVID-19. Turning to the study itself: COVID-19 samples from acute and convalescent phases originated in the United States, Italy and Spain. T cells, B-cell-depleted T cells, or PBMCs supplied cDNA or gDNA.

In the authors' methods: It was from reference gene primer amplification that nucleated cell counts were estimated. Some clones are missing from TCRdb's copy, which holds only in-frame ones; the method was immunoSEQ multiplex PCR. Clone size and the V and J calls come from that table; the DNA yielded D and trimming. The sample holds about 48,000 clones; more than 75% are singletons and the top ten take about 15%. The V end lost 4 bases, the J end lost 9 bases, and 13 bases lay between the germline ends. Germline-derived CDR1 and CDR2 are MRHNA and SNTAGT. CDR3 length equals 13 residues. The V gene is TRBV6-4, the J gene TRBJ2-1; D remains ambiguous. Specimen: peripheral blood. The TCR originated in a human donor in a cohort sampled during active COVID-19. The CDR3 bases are TGTGCCAGCAGTGTCCTAGTTGGGTCTGAGCAGTTCTTC. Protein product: CASSVLVGSEQFF.